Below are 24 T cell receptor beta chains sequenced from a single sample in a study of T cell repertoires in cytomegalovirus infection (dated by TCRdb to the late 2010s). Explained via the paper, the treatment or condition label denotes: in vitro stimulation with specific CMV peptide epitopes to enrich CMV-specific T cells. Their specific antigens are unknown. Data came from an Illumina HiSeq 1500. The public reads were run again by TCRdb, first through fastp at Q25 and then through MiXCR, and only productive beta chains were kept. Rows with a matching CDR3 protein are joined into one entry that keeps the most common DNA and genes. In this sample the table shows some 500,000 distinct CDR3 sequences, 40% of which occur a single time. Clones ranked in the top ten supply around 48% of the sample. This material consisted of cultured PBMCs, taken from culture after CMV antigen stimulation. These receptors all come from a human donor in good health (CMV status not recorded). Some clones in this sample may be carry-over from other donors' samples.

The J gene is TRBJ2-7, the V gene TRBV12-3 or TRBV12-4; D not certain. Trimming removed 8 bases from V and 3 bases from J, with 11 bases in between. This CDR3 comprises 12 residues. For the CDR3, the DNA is TGTGCCAGCGGACCTGGGCTCTACGAGCAGTACTTC. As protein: CASGPGLYEQYF.

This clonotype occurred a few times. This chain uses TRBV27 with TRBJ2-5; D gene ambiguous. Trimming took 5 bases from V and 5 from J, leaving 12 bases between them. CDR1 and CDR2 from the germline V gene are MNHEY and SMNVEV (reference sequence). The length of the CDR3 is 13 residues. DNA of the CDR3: TGTGCCAGCAGTCTTACCCGCTCGGAGACCCAGTACTTC. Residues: CASSLTRSETQYF.

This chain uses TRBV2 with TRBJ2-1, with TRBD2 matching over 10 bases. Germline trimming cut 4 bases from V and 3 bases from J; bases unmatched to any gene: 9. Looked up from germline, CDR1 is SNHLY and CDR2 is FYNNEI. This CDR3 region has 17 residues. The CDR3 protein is CASSGKRGGPFYNEQFF. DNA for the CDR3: TGTGCCAGCAGTGGGAAGCGGGGGGGCCCTTTCTACAATGAGCAGTTCTTC.

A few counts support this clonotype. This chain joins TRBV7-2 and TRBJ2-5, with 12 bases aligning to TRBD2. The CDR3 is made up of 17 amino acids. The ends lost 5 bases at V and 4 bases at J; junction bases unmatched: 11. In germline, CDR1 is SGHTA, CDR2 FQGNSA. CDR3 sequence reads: CASSPRLAGEGTETQYF. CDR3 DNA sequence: TGTGCCAGCAGCCCGAGACTAGCGGGAGAGGGGACAGAGACCCAGTACTTC.

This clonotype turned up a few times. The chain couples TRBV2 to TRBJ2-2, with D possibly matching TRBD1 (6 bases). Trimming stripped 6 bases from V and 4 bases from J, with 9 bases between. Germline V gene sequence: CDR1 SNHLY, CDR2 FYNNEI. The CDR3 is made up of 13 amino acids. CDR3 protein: CASRVGGTGELFF. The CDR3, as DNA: TGTGCCAGCAGGGTAGGGGGCACCGGGGAGCTGTTTTTT. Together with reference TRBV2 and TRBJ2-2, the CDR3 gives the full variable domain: EPEVTQTPSHQVTQMGQEVILRCVPISNHLYFYWYRQILGQKVEFLVSFYNNEISEKSEIFDDQFSVERPDGSNFTLKIRSTKLEDSAMYFCASRVGGTGELFFGEGSRLTVL.

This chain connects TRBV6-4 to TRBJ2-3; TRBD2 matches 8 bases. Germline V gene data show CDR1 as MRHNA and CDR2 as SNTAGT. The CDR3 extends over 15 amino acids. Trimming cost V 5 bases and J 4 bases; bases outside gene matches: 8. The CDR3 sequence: CASSPMAGGSDTQYF. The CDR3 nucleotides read TGTGCCAGCAGTCCCATGGCGGGAGGATCAGATACGCAGTATTTT.

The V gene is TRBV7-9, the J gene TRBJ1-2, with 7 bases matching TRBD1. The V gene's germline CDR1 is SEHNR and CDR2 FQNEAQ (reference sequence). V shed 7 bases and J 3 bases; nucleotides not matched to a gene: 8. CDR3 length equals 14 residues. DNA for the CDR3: TGTGCCAGCACCTCACCTGGGACAGACTATGGCTACACCTTC. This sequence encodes CASTSPGTDYGYTF.

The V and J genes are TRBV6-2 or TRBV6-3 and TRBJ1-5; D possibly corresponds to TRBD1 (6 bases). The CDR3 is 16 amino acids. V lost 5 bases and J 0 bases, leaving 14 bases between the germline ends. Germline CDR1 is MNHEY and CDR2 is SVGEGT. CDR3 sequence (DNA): TGTGCCAGCAGTCTCCGGGACACCTATAGCAATCAGCCCCAGCATTTT. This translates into CASSLRDTYSNQPQHF.

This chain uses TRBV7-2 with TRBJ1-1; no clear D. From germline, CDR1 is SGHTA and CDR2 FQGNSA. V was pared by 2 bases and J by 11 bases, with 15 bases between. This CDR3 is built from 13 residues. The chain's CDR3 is CASSLISGGQAFF. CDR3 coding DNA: TGTGCCAGCAGCTTAATTAGCGGTGGGCAGGCTTTCTTT.

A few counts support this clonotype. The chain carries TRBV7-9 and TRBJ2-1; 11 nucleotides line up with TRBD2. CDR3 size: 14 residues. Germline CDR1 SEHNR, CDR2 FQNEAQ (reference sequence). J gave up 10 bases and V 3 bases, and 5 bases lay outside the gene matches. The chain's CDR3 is CASSFPSGRNEQFF. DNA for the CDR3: TGTGCCAGCAGCTTTCCTAGCGGGAGGAACGAGCAGTTCTTC.

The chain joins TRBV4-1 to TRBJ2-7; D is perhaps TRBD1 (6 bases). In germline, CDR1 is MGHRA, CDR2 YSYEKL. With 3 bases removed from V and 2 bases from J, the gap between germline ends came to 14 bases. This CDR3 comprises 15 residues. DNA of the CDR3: TGCGCCAGCAGCCAGCGAATAGGACAGACCTACGAGCAGTACTTC. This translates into CASSQRIGQTYEQYF.

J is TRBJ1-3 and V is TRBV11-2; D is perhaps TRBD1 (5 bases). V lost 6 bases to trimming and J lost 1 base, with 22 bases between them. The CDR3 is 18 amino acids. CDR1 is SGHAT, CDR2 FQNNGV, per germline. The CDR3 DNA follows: TGTGCCAGCAGTCCCGGGGGGGGAAGCCTTCGTTCTGGAAACACCATATATTTT. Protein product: CASSPGGGSLRSGNTIYF. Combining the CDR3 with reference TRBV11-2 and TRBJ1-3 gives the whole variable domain EAGVAQSPRYKIIEKRQSVAFWCNPISGHATLYWYQQILGQGPKLLIQFQNNGVVDDSQLPKDRFSAERLKGVDSTLKIQPAKLEDSAVYLCASSPGGGSLRSGNTIYFGEGSWLTVV.

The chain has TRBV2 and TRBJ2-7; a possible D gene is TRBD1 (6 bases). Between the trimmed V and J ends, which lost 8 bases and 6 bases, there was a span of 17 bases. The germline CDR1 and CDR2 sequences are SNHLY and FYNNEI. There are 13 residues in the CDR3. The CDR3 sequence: CASHKEQGSEQYF. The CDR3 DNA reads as TGTGCCAGCCACAAAGAACAGGGTTCCGAGCAGTACTTC.

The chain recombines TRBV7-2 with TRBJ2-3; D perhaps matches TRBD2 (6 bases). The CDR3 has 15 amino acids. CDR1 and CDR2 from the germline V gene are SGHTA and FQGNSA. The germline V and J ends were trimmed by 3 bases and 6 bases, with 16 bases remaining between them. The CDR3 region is CASSLTGTVGDTQYF. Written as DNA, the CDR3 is TGTGCCAGCAGCTTGACCGGGACTGTGGGGGATACGCAGTATTTT.

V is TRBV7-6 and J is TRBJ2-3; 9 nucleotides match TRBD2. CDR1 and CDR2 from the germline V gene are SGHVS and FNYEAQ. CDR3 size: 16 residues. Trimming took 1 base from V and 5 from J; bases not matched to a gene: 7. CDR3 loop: CASSLGAGGGEDTQYF. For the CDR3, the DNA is TGTGCCAGCAGCTTAGGCGCCGGCGGGGGGGAAGATACGCAGTATTTT.

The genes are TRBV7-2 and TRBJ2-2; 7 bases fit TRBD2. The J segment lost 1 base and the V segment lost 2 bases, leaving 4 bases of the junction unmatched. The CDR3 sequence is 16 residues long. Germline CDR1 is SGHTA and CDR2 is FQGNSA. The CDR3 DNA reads TGTGCCAGCAGCTTACTAGGGAGGGGGAACACCGGGGAGCTGTTTTTT. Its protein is CASSLLGRGNTGELFF. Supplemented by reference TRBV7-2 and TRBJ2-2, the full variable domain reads GAGVSQSPSNKVTEKGKDVELRCDPISGHTALYWYRQSLGQGLEFLIYFQGNSAPDKSGLPSDRFSAERTGGSVSTLTIQRTQQEDSAVYLCASSLLGRGNTGELFFGEGSRLTVL.

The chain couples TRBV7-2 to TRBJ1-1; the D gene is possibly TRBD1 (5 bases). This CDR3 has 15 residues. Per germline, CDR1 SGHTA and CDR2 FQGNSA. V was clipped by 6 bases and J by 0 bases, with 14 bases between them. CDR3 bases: TGTGCCAGCAGACGCTCGGGACGGATGAACACTGAAGCTTTCTTT. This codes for CASRRSGRMNTEAFF.

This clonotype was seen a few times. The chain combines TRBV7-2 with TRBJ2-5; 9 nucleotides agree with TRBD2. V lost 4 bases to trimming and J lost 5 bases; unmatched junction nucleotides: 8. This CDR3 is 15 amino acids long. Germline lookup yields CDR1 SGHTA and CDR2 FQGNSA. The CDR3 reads CASSYVAGASETQYF. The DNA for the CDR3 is TGTGCCAGCAGCTACGTAGCGGGAGCCAGCGAGACCCAGTACTTC.

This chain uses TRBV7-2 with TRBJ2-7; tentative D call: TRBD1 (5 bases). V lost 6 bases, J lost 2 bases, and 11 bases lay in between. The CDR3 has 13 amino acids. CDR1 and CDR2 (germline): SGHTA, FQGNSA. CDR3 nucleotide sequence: TGTGCCAGCAGTTTTACAGGTGCCTACGAGCAGTACTTC. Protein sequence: CASSFTGAYEQYF. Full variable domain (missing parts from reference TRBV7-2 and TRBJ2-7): GAGVSQSPSNKVTEKGKDVELRCDPISGHTALYWYRQSLGQGLEFLIYFQGNSAPDKSGLPSDRFSAERTGGSVSTLTIQRTQQEDSAVYLCASSFTGAYEQYFGPGTRLTVT.

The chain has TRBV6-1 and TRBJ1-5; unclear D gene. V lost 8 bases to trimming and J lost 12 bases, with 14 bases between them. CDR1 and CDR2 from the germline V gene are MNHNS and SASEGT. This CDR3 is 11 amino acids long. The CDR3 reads CASDGLNNQHF. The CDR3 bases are TGTGCCAGCGACGGACTCAACAACCAGCATTTT.

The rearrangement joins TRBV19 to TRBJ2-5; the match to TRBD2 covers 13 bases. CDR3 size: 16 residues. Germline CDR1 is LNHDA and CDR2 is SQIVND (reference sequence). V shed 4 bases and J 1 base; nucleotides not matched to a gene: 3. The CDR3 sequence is CASSRTSGGSQETQYF. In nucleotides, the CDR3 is TGTGCCAGTAGTAGGACTAGCGGGGGCTCCCAAGAGACCCAGTACTTC.

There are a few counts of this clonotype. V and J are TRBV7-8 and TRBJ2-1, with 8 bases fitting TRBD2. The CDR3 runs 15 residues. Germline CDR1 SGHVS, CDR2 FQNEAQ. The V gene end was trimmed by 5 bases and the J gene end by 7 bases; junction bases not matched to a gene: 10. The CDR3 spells CASSHLGSGVNEQFF. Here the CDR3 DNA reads TGTGCCAGCAGCCATCTAGGTAGCGGGGTAAATGAGCAGTTCTTC.

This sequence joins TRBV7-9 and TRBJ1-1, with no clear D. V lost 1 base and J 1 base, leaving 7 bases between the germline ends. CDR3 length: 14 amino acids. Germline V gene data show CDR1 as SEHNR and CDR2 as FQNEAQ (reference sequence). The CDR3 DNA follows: TGTGCCAGCAGCTTAGTGCTCCGGAACACTGAAGCTTTCTTT. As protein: CASSLVLRNTEAFF.

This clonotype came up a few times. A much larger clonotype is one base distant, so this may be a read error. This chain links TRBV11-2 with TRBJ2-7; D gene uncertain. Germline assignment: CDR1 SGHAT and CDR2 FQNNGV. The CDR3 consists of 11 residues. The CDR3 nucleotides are TGTGCCAGCAGCCCCTCCCACGAGCAGTACTTC. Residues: CASSPSHEQYF.